Listed here are 11 T cell receptor beta chains from one sample, sequenced in a study of T cell responses to AZD1222 COVID-19 vaccine. Clones were sequenced by immunoSEQ multiplex PCR, and TCRdb holds only the in-frame ones, with some missing. Here the sample spans 150,000 to 200,000 clones, 90% to 95% being singletons. The specimen was peripheral blood, collected 28 days after the second AZD1222 dose. These receptors all come from an adult who received the AZD1222 COVID-19 vaccine.

This clone has just one count. The J gene is TRBJ2-6, the V gene TRBV5-1; D is ambiguous. Trimming shortened V by 4 bases and J by 0 bases, and 8 bases separated the two germline ends. This CDR3 has 15 residues. Germline V gene sequence: CDR1 SGHRS, CDR2 YFSETQ. CDR3 sequence (DNA): TGCGCCAGCAGCGTTGCCCTCTCTGGGGCCAACGTCCTGACTTTC. Translating it yields CASSVALSGANVLTF.

The chain joins TRBV11-1 to TRBJ1-2; D may be TRBD1 (5 bases). CDR3 length: 14 amino acids. Germline-derived CDR1 and CDR2 are SGHAT and FQDESV (reference sequence). Trimming removed 4 bases from V and 4 bases from J, with 13 bases in between. DNA for the CDR3: TGTGCCAGCAGCTCCTCGGGACCTAGCTATGGCTACACCTTC. Translated: CASSSSGPSYGYTF.

The chain is built from TRBV7-8 and TRBJ2-3; D unclear. CDR1 is SGHVS and CDR2 is FQNEAQ in the germline V gene. V lost 1 base and J lost 5, with 10 bases in between. The CDR3 runs 14 residues. The CDR3 here is CASSLGQMGDTQYF. For the CDR3, the DNA is TGTGCCAGCAGCTTAGGCCAGATGGGAGATACGCAGTATTTT.

This chain connects TRBV5-6 to TRBJ2-7; TRBD1 or TRBD2 may be the D gene (5 bases each). The CDR3 loop spans 13 amino acids. CDR1 is SGHDT, CDR2 YYEEEE, per germline. Trimming shortened V by 3 bases and J by 5 bases, and 12 bases separated the two germline ends. The CDR3 DNA reads as TGTGCCAGCAGCTCCAGTGGGGGTGACGAGCAGTACTTC. Amino acids: CASSSSGGDEQYF.

The table lists this clone with a few counts. The J gene is TRBJ2-1, the V gene TRBV7-8; 8 nucleotides agree with TRBD2. The V gene end was trimmed by 7 bases and the J gene end by 2 bases; junction bases not matched to a gene: 7. The CDR3 loop spans 15 amino acids. CDR1 and CDR2 from the germline V gene are SGHVS and FQNEAQ. As DNA, the CDR3 is TGTGCCAGCACCCAGTTAGCGGGAACCTACAATGAGCAGTTCTTC. Encoded protein: CASTQLAGTYNEQFF.

This clone appeared a few times. V usage is TRBV6-1 and J usage is TRBJ2-7; either TRBD1 or TRBD2 may supply D (5 bases each). Trimming left V 3 bases short and J 7 bases short, with 19 bases between. Germline assignment: CDR1 MNHNS and CDR2 SASEGT. This CDR3 comprises 15 residues. In DNA, the CDR3 is TGTGCCAGCAGTGATCCGGGGCTGGGTCAGGTAGAGCAGTACTTC. Protein: CASSDPGLGQVEQYF.

The chain is built from TRBV5-4 and TRBJ1-6, with D possibly TRBD1 on 5 matching bases. V dropped 1 base and J dropped 5 bases, with 13 bases sitting between them. Germline V gene lookup returns CDR1 SGHNT and CDR2 YYREEE (reference sequence). This CDR3 contains 16 residues. CDR3 bases: TGTGCCAGCAGCTTGTTCCGCGGGGCCAATAATTCACCCCTCCACTTT. Residues: CASSLFRGANNSPLHF.

The rearrangement links TRBV5-1 to TRBJ2-7, with D perhaps matching TRBD1 (6 bases). Germline assignment: CDR1 SGHRS and CDR2 YFSETQ. V lost 1 base and J 2 bases, leaving 13 bases between the germline ends. CDR3 length: 15 residues. The CDR3: CASSLTGSLPYEQYF. In DNA, the CDR3 is TGCGCCAGCAGCTTGACAGGGTCATTACCCTACGAGCAGTACTTC.

The J gene is TRBJ1-2, the V gene TRBV6-6, with D unclear. Trimming took off 6 bases at V and 4 bases at J, with 18 bases between the two ends. Germline lookup yields CDR1 MNHNY and CDR2 SVGAGI (reference sequence). The CDR3 spans 15 residues. Written as DNA, the CDR3 is TGTGCCAGCAGCCAACGCGGCAGCTCCACCTATGGCTACACCTTC. Its protein is CASSQRGSSTYGYTF.

This rearrangement joins TRBV10-1 to TRBJ1-1; D gene unclear. From germline, CDR1 is WNHNN and CDR2 SYGVQD (reference sequence). The CDR3 sequence is 15 residues long. Trimming pared 6 bases from V and 3 bases from J, leaving 17 bases between. This chain's CDR3 is CASSPVSKVDTEAFF. CDR3 in DNA: TGCGCCAGCAGCCCCGTCTCGAAGGTGGACACTGAAGCTTTCTTT.

The genes are TRBV30 and TRBJ2-7, with 9 positions matching TRBD2. Germline assignment: CDR1 GTSNPN and CDR2 SVGIG (reference sequence). CDR3 length: 13 residues. Trimming at V came to 2 bases and at J to 5 bases, leaving 4 bases not matched to a gene. CDR3 region: CAWSLLAGNEQYF. The CDR3 DNA sequence: TGTGCCTGGAGTTTACTAGCGGGCAACGAGCAGTACTTC.